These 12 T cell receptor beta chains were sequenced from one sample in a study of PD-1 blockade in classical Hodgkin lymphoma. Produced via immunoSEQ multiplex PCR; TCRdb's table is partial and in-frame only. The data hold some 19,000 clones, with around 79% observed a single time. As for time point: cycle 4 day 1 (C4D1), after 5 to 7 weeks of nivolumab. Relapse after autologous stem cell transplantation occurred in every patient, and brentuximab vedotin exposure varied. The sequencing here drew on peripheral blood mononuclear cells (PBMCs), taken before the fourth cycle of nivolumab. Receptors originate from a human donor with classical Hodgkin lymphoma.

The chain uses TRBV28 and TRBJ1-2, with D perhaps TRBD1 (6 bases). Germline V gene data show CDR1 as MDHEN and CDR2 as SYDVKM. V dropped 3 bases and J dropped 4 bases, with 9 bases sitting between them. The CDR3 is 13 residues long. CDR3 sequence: CASSLTGPYGYTF. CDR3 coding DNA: TGTGCCAGCAGTTTGACAGGCCCCTATGGCTACACCTTC.

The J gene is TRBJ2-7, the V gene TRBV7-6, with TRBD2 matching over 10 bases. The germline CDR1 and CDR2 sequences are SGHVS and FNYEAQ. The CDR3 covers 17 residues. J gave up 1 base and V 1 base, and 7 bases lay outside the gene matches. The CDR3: CASSLEWGSGRSYEQYF. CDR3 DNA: TGTGCCAGCAGCTTAGAATGGGGTAGCGGGAGGTCCTACGAGCAGTACTTC.

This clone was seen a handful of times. The CDR3 protein is CASGSGTYEQYF. CDR3 DNA: TGCGCCAGCGGGTCAGGGACCTACGAGCAGTACTTC. The chain employs TRBV10-2 and TRBJ2-7; D perhaps matches TRBD1 (5 bases). CDR1 and CDR2 (germline): WSHSY, SAAADI. The V end lost 8 bases, the J end lost 2 bases, and 10 bases lay between the germline ends. The CDR3 has 12 residues.

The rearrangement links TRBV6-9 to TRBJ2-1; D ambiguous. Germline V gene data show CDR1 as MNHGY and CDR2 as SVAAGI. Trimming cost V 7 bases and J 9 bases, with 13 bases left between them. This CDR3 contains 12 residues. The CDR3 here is CASTTPMPEQFF. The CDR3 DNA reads TGTGCCAGCACGACTCCCATGCCTGAGCAGTTCTTC.

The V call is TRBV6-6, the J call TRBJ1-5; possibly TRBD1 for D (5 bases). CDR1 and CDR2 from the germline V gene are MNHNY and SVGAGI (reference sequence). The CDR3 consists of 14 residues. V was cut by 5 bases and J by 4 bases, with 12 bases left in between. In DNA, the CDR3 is TGTGCCAGCAGTGTCGGACAAGCTAATCAGCCCCAGCATTTT. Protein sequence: CASSVGQANQPQHF.

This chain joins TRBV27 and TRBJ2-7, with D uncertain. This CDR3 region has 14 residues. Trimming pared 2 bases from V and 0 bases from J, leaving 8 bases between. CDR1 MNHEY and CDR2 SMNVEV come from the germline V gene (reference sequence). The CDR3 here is CASSLSPSSYEQYF. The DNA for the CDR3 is TGTGCCAGCAGTTTAAGTCCAAGCTCCTACGAGCAGTACTTC.

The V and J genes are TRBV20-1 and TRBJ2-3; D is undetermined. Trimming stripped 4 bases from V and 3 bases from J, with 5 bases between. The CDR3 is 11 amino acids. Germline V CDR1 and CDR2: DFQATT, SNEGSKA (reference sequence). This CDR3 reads CSAKLTDTQYF. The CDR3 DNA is TGCAGTGCTAAACTTACAGATACGCAGTATTTT.

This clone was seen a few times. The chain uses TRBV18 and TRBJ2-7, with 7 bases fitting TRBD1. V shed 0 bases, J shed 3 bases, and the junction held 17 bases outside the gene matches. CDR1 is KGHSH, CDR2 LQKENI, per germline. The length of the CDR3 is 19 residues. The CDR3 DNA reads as TGTGCCAGCTCACCACCCACAGGGGAGACGAGCCTAAGCCTCTACGAGCAGTACTTC. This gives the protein CASSPPTGETSLSLYEQYF.

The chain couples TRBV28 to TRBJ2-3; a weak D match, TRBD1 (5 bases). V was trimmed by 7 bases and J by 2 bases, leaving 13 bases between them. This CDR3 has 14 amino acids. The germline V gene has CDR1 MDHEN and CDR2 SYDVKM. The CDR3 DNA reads TGTGCCAGCATTCAAGGACACCCCACAGATACGCAGTATTTT. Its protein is CASIQGHPTDTQYF. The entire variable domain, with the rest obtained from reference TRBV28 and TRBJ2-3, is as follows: DVKVTQSSRYLVKRTGEKVFLECVQDMDHENMFWYRQDPGLGLRLIYFSYDVKMKEKGDIPEGYSVSREKKERFSLILESASTNQTSMYLCASIQGHPTDTQYFGPGTRLTVL.

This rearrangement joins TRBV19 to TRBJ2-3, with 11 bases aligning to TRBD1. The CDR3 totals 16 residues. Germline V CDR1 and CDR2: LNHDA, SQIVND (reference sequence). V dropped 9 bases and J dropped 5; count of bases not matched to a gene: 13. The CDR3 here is CASENLGTGGEDTQYF. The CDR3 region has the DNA TGTGCCAGCGAAAACCTAGGGACAGGGGGAGAAGATACGCAGTATTTT.

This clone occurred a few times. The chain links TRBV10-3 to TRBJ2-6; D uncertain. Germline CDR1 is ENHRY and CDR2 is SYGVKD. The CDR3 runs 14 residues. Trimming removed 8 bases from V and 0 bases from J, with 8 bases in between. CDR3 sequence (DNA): TGTGCCATCCGTGCGAGCTCTGGGGCCAACGTCCTGACTTTC. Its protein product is CAIRASSGANVLTF.

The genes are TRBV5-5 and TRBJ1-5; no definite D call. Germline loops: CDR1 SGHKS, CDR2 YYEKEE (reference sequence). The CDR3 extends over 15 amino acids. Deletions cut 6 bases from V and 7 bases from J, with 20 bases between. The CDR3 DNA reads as TGTGCCAGCAACCTCGAAGGGTGGGGTGGGCAGCCCCAGCATTTT. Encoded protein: CASNLEGWGGQPQHF.